A single sample is the source of the 32 T cell receptor beta chains below, sequenced in a study of cytomegalovirus exposure and HLA in healthy donors. Assay used: immunoSEQ multiplex PCR; TCRdb lists only in-frame clones, some missing. The data contain 200,000 to 250,000 clones, about 93% of them singletons. The sample was PBMCs. The origin of the receptors is a woman aged 18 to 35 in good health and CMV-seronegative.

The rearrangement uses TRBV27 and TRBJ1-1; D possibly corresponds to TRBD1 (6 bases). Trimming removed 5 bases from V and 5 bases from J, with 21 bases in between. The CDR3 spans 16 residues. In germline, CDR1 is MNHEY, CDR2 SMNVEV (reference sequence). This chain's CDR3 is CASSPTGYGEGTEAFF. The DNA of the CDR3 is TGTGCCAGCAGTCCCACAGGGTACGGCGAAGGGACTGAAGCTTTCTTT.

The CDR3 region has the DNA TGCAGCGTTGTTCAGGGTACCGATCAGCCCCAGCATTTT. The encoded protein is CSVVQGTDQPQHF. This chain connects TRBV29-1 to TRBJ1-5; tentatively, D is TRBD1 (5 bases). Germline loops: CDR1 SQVTM, CDR2 ANQGSEA. Trimming took 4 bases from V and 5 from J, leaving 12 bases between them. The CDR3 has 13 amino acids.

The gene calls are TRBV19 and TRBJ1-1, with 7 bases that match TRBD1. The germline CDR1 and CDR2 sequences are LNHDA and SQIVND (reference sequence). Trimming removed 7 bases from V and 1 base from J; junction bases left unmatched: 12. The CDR3 extends over 16 amino acids. The CDR3, as DNA: TGTGCCAGTATCCCCCCCCTGACAGGGAAGAACACTGAAGCTTTCTTT. Amino acid sequence: CASIPPLTGKNTEAFF.

The CDR3 sequence: CATQFSGTGGFREQYF. DNA of the CDR3: TGTGCCACCCAATTTTCTGGGACAGGGGGCTTTCGCGAGCAGTACTTC. The genes are TRBV19 and TRBJ2-7; 12 bases are shared with TRBD1. J gave up 6 bases and V 10 bases, and 16 bases lay outside the gene matches. Germline CDR1 reads LNHDA; CDR2 reads SQIVND (reference sequence). CDR3 length equals 16 residues.

The sample holds one count of this clone. The chain couples TRBV5-1 to TRBJ2-6; TRBD1 aligns across 8 bases. V shed 4 bases, J shed 0 bases, and the junction held 9 bases outside the gene matches. This CDR3 comprises 18 residues. CDR1 SGHRS and CDR2 YFSETQ come from the germline V gene. CDR3 amino acids: CASSPPGTGYSGANVLTF. CDR3 coding DNA: TGCGCCAGCAGCCCCCCGGGGACAGGCTACTCTGGGGCCAACGTCCTGACTTTC.

V usage is TRBV7-9 and J usage is TRBJ1-2, with D tentatively TRBD1 (6 bases). The CDR3 spans 13 residues. Trimming cost V 8 bases and J 6 bases, with 16 bases left between them. Germline-derived CDR1 and CDR2 are SEHNR and FQNEAQ (reference sequence). CDR3 sequence reads: CASCRQELHGYTF. The CDR3 nucleotides are TGTGCCAGCTGCCGACAGGAACTCCATGGCTACACCTTC.

The rearrangement joins TRBV30 to TRBJ2-3; TRBD2 matches 13 bases. Germline-derived CDR1 and CDR2 are GTSNPN and SVGIG (reference sequence). V lost 3 bases and J lost 2; bases outside the gene matches: 5. The CDR3 loop spans 16 amino acids. The CDR3 reads CAWRGGLAGATDTQYF. The CDR3 region has the DNA TGTGCCTGGAGGGGAGGACTAGCGGGGGCCACAGATACGCAGTATTTT.

The gene calls are TRBV5-1 and TRBJ2-1, with TRBD2 matching 7 bases. Germline loops: CDR1 SGHRS, CDR2 YFSETQ. V gave up 3 bases and J gave up 8 bases; unmatched junction bases: 11. This CDR3 has 15 residues. CDR3 loop: CASSSGGREMDEQFF. The CDR3 nucleotides read TGCGCCAGCAGCTCAGGCGGGAGAGAAATGGATGAGCAGTTCTTC.

The sample holds one count of this clone. The chain is built from TRBV18 and TRBJ2-5; D remains ambiguous. Germline V lookup: CDR1 KGHSH, CDR2 LQKENI. V gave up 6 bases and J gave up 0 bases, with 11 bases separating them. This CDR3 has 14 residues. The CDR3 DNA follows: TGTGCCAGCTCTCCCTCAGTGTACCAAGAGACCCAGTACTTC. This gives the protein CASSPSVYQETQYF.

This clone was detected only once. This sequence joins TRBV29-1 and TRBJ1-1; no reliable D call. Between the trimmed V and J ends, which lost 7 bases and 5 bases, there was a span of 8 bases. CDR3 length: 10 amino acids. Looked up from germline, CDR1 is SQVTM and CDR2 is ANQGSEA. The chain's CDR3 is CSARGTEAFF. CDR3 DNA: TGCAGCGCCCGGGGAACTGAAGCTTTCTTT.

The V and J genes are TRBV28 and TRBJ2-3; TRBD1 might be the D (5 bases). Per germline, CDR1 MDHEN and CDR2 SYDVKM. The length of the CDR3 is 16 residues. The ends were cut back, 6 bases at V and 4 bases at J, with 20 bases in the middle. The CDR3 sequence is CASSINAGLLADTQYF. CDR3 bases: TGTGCCAGCAGCATCAACGCAGGGCTTTTGGCAGATACGCAGTATTTT.

The chain links TRBV7-9 to TRBJ2-3; D is perhaps TRBD2 (6 bases). Germline loops: CDR1 SEHNR, CDR2 FQNEAQ (reference sequence). The CDR3 runs to 15 residues. Trimming removed 5 bases at V and 6 bases at J, with 18 bases between. The CDR3 spells CASSQEGLPSDTQYF. DNA of the CDR3: TGTGCCAGCAGCCAAGAGGGACTCCCTTCGGATACGCAGTATTTT.

This clone was found once. The CDR3 sequence is CASSLLGLTGANVLTF. Written as DNA, the CDR3 is TGTGCCAGCAGTTTATTGGGGCTGACCGGGGCCAACGTCCTGACTTTC. This chain links TRBV27 with TRBJ2-6; perhaps TRBD1 as D (5 bases). Per germline, CDR1 MNHEY and CDR2 SMNVEV (reference sequence). The CDR3 is 16 amino acids. V was shortened by 1 base and J by 4 bases, with 11 bases between the two germline ends.

In the case of this clone: Other DNA variants within this sample encode the same CDR3. The V and J genes are TRBV27 and TRBJ1-5; TRBD1 might be the D (5 bases). CDR1 and CDR2 (germline): MNHEY, SMNVEV (reference sequence). Trimming shortened V by 8 bases and J by 4 bases, and 12 bases separated the two germline ends. The CDR3 extends over 13 amino acids. This CDR3 is CASRQGRNQPQHF. The CDR3 coding sequence is TGTGCCAGCCGGCAGGGCCGGAATCAGCCCCAGCATTTT.

This clone was recorded only once. The V and J genes are TRBV6-6 and TRBJ1-6; D remains unclear. Germline CDR1 MNHNY, CDR2 SVGAGI (reference sequence). Trimming left V 6 bases short and J 9 bases short, with 12 bases between. This CDR3 has 13 residues. The CDR3 here is CASSQAFGSPLHF. DNA of the CDR3: TGTGCCAGCAGCCAGGCGTTTGGTTCACCCCTCCACTTT.

The V gene is TRBV7-9, the J gene TRBJ2-7, with 9 bases fitting TRBD1. Trimming cost V 0 bases and J 5 bases; bases outside gene matches: 5. Germline CDR1 and CDR2: SEHNR and FQNEAQ (reference sequence). CDR3 size: 15 residues. DNA of the CDR3: TGTGCCAGCAGCTTAGCGGGGACAGGGTTACACGAGCAGTACTTC. It yields the protein CASSLAGTGLHEQYF.

The chain has TRBV27 and TRBJ2-7; D perhaps matches TRBD2 (6 bases). The CDR3 runs to 13 residues. V lost 4 bases and J lost 2, with 9 bases in between. Germline CDR1 MNHEY, CDR2 SMNVEV (reference sequence). The CDR3 reads CASSWAGTYEQYF. In DNA, the CDR3 is TGTGCCAGCAGTTGGGCGGGAACCTACGAGCAGTACTTC.

This clone appeared once. The chain has TRBV5-1 and TRBJ1-6, with a tentative D call TRBD1 (5 bases). From germline, CDR1 is SGHRS and CDR2 YFSETQ. The CDR3 totals 16 residues. V shed 7 bases and J shed 5 bases, with 19 bases lying between them. The CDR3 spells CASRLWGTRNNSPLHF. Here the CDR3 DNA reads TGCGCCAGCCGGTTATGGGGCACCCGTAATAATTCACCCCTCCACTTT. Together with reference TRBV5-1 and TRBJ1-6, the CDR3 gives the full variable domain: KAGVTQTPRYLIKTRGQQVTLSCSPISGHRSVSWYQQTPGQGLQFLFEYFSETQRNKGNFPGRFSGRQFSNSRSEMNVSTLELGDSALYLCASRLWGTRNNSPLHFGNGTRLTVT.

The chain has TRBV10-3 and TRBJ1-5; the D is unclear. Per germline, CDR1 ENHRY and CDR2 SYGVKD. V dropped 0 bases and J dropped 6 bases, with 15 bases sitting between them. The CDR3 contains 16 residues. For the CDR3, the DNA is TGTGCCATCAGTGAGTCGACGGTCAGACCGGGTCAGCCCCAGCATTTT. This sequence encodes CAISESTVRPGQPQHF.

The chain links TRBV11-1 to TRBJ2-1; no firm D call. Germline V lookup: CDR1 SGHAT, CDR2 FQDESV (reference sequence). The CDR3 is made up of 11 amino acids. Trimming left V 7 bases short and J 8 bases short, with 9 bases between. The CDR3 loop is CASTPGYEQFF. CDR3 DNA sequence: TGTGCCAGCACCCCGGGTTATGAGCAGTTCTTC.

V gene TRBV29-1 combines with J gene TRBJ2-7; D is ambiguous. V was trimmed by 4 bases and J by 3 bases, leaving 10 bases between them. The CDR3 covers 12 residues. Per the germline V gene, CDR1 is SQVTM and CDR2 is ANQGSEA. The CDR3 sequence: CSVGGSIYEQYF. DNA for the CDR3: TGCAGCGTTGGTGGCTCCATCTACGAGCAGTACTTC.

The chain combines TRBV5-4 with TRBJ2-7; 8 nucleotides match TRBD2. There are 13 residues in the CDR3. J gave up 6 bases and V 0 bases, and 2 bases lay outside the gene matches. The germline V gene encodes CDR1 SGHNT and CDR2 YYREEE (reference sequence). As DNA, the CDR3 is TGTGCCAGCAGCTTGGTCGCGGGAGGCGAGCAGTACTTC. Translated: CASSLVAGGEQYF.

This clone was seen a few times. V is TRBV4-1 and J is TRBJ1-2; D might be TRBD1 (6 bases). This CDR3 is built from 15 residues. In germline, CDR1 is MGHRA, CDR2 YSYEKL. V was trimmed by 0 bases and J by 4 bases, leaving 12 bases between them. CDR3 amino acids: CASSQEAGDLYGYTF. For the CDR3, the DNA is TGCGCCAGCAGCCAAGAGGCAGGGGACCTCTATGGCTACACCTTC.

The V call is TRBV9, the J call TRBJ2-3; D perhaps matches TRBD2 (5 bases). The CDR3 covers 17 residues. The V end was cut by 4 bases, the J end by 3 bases, with 21 bases between. CDR1 is SGDLS, CDR2 YYNGEE, per germline. CDR3 sequence reads: CASSPPFRASGTDTQYF. CDR3 sequence (DNA): TGTGCCAGCAGCCCCCCCTTTAGAGCGAGCGGAACAGATACGCAGTATTTT.

The V call is TRBV7-9, the J call TRBJ1-2, with 7 bases matching TRBD1. Germline CDR1 SEHNR, CDR2 FQNEAQ (reference sequence). The V gene end was trimmed by 6 bases and the J gene end by 6 bases; junction bases not matched to a gene: 7. The CDR3 is 13 residues long. The CDR3 protein is CASRTDRDNGYTF. The CDR3 DNA reads as TGTGCCAGCAGGACTGACAGGGACAATGGCTACACCTTC.

The chain joins TRBV9 to TRBJ2-1; D call uncertain. V lost 6 bases to trimming and J lost 5 bases, with 18 bases between them. Germline loops: CDR1 SGDLS, CDR2 YYNGEE. The CDR3 sequence is 15 residues long. The CDR3 DNA reads as TGTGCCAGCAAGTACATCTCGCCCACCAACAATGAGCAGTTCTTC. It codes for CASKYISPTNNEQFF.

The chain uses TRBV19 and TRBJ1-5, with TRBD1 matching over 7 bases. Germline V lookup: CDR1 LNHDA, CDR2 SQIVND (reference sequence). The CDR3 consists of 17 residues. The V gene end was trimmed by 4 bases and the J gene end by 4 bases; junction bases not matched to a gene: 13. This chain's CDR3 is CASSTRPLTGRNQPQHF. The DNA for the CDR3 is TGTGCCAGTAGTACCCGACCCTTGACAGGGCGGAATCAGCCCCAGCATTTT.

This clone was detected a few times. CDR3 nucleotides: TGTGCCACCAGGGGTACAGGGCTCTTTTATGGCTACACCTTC. This encodes CATRGTGLFYGYTF. The rearrangement links TRBV6-1 to TRBJ1-2, with a weak D call TRBD1 (6 bases). From germline, CDR1 is MNHNS and CDR2 SASEGT. This CDR3 comprises 14 residues. The V gene lost 10 bases and the J gene lost 5 bases, with 20 bases spanning the gap.

The rearrangement joins TRBV6-5 to TRBJ1-5, with a weak D call TRBD1 (5 bases). Trimming pared 6 bases from V and 7 bases from J, leaving 13 bases between. Per germline, CDR1 MNHEY and CDR2 SVGAGI. This CDR3 has 13 residues. The CDR3 region has the DNA TGTGCCAGCAGCCCGGGGGGTTTCCAGCCCCAGCATTTT. It yields the protein CASSPGGFQPQHF.

V is TRBV15 and J is TRBJ1-2; TRBD1 matches 7 bases. The germline V gene encodes CDR1 LNHNV and CDR2 YYDKDF (reference sequence). Trimming took 5 bases from V and 7 from J; bases not matched to a gene: 7. The CDR3 length is 13 residues. DNA of the CDR3: TGTGCCACCAGCTTACAGGGGTCCCCTGGCTACACCTTC. Translation: CATSLQGSPGYTF.

This chain uses TRBV19 with TRBJ2-2; TRBD2 might be the D (6 bases). This CDR3 comprises 12 residues. CDR1 is LNHDA, CDR2 SQIVND, per germline (reference sequence). Trimming removed 7 bases from V and 6 bases from J, with 9 bases in between. The CDR3 is CASTSGSGELFF. The CDR3 DNA is TGTGCCAGTACAAGCGGGTCCGGGGAGCTGTTTTTT. The variable domain in full, with the rest retrieved from reference TRBV19 and TRBJ2-2, is DGGITQSPKYLFRKEGQNVTLSCEQNLNHDAMYWYRQDPGQGLRLIYYSQIVNDFQKGDIAEGYSVSREKKESFPLTVTSAQKNPTAFYLCASTSGSGELFFGEGSRLTVL.

This chain connects TRBV9 to TRBJ1-4; no reliable D call. CDR3 size: 15 residues. V was clipped by 3 bases and J by 8 bases, with 17 bases between them. The germline CDR1 and CDR2 sequences are SGDLS and YYNGEE. The CDR3 sequence: CASSAGPTGREKLFF. The CDR3 bases are TGTGCCAGCAGCGCCGGGCCAACTGGGAGGGAAAAACTGTTTTTT. Variable domain in full (rest from reference TRBV9 and TRBJ1-4): DSGVTQTPKHLITATGQRVTLRCSPRSGDLSVYWYQQSLDQGLQFLIQYYNGEERAKGNILERFSAQQFPDLHSELNLSSLELGDSALYFCASSAGPTGREKLFFGSGTQLSVL.